This T cell receptor beta chain stems from a study of technical replicates of blood from a handful of donors. Generated by immunoSEQ multiplex PCR, the TCRdb table keeps only in-frame clones and is missing some. Seen here are around 100,000 clones, roughly 95% observed once, and the top ten hold approximately 0.33%. Trimming shortened V by 3 bases and J by 1 base, and 12 bases separated the two germline ends. The CDR3 is made up of 15 amino acids. CDR1 is MNHNS and CDR2 is SASEGT in the germline V gene. Sample: T cells isolated from PBMCs. This clonotype originated in a human donor in good health. J is TRBJ2-5 and V is TRBV6-1; TRBD1 is a possible D gene (5 bases). CDR3: CASSEGGATQETQYF. The CDR3 nucleotides read TGTGCCAGCAGTGAGGGTGGGGCGACCCAAGAGACCCAGTACTTC.